A selection of T cell receptor beta chains follows, all from one sample in a study of T cell responses to AZD1222 COVID-19 vaccine. The protocol was immunoSEQ multiplex PCR, while the TCRdb copy is restricted to in-frame clones and leaves out a portion. The repertoire consists of some 74,000 clones, with approximately 87% occurring once and the leading ten covering over 1.1%. The source was peripheral blood, collected 28 days after the second AZD1222 dose. These receptors were taken from an adult who received the AZD1222 COVID-19 vaccine. Both conserved end residues are part of each CDR3. D genes are given only for firm matches. Expanded clones are given a class, and other clones once, few, many or no size at all.

j_call: TRBJ1-4; v_call: TRBV12-3/TRBV12-4; clone_size: -; d_call: -; cdr3_nt: TGTGCCAGCAGTCGTGGTTGGAATGAAAAACTGTTTTTT; cdr3_aa: CASSRGWNEKLFF
j_call: TRBJ1-6; v_call: TRBV6-5; clone_size: -; d_call: -; cdr3_nt: TGTGCCAGTGAGGGCCGGCATAATTCACCCCTCCACTTT; cdr3_aa: CASEGRHNSPLHF
j_call: TRBJ2-6; v_call: TRBV24-1; clone_size: -; d_call: -; cdr3_nt: TGTGCCACCAGTCCAAGGACAGTCCCCTCTGGGGCCAACGTCCTGACTTTC; cdr3_aa: CATSPRTVPSGANVLTF
j_call: TRBJ1-4; v_call: TRBV19; clone_size: -; d_call: TRBD1; cdr3_nt: TGTGCCAGTAGTGGCTACAGGGGAGGTGAAAAACTGTTTTTT; cdr3_aa: CASSGYRGGEKLFF
j_call: TRBJ1-1; v_call: TRBV7-3; clone_size: -; d_call: -; cdr3_nt: TGTGCCAGCAGCTTGACTTCAGGGCCCGGCACTGAAGCTTTCTTT; cdr3_aa: CASSLTSGPGTEAFF
j_call: TRBJ2-7; v_call: TRBV25-1; clone_size: -; d_call: TRBD1; cdr3_nt: TGTGCCAGCAGTGACTACCTACAGGGGGCGGGTTACGAGCAGTACTTC; cdr3_aa: CASSDYLQGAGYEQYF
j_call: TRBJ1-5; v_call: TRBV5-1; clone_size: -; d_call: -; cdr3_nt: TGCGCCAGCAGCTTAGGTCCAGGGGATCAGCCCCAGCATTTT; cdr3_aa: CASSLGPGDQPQHF
j_call: TRBJ1-3; v_call: TRBV4-1; clone_size: -; d_call: -; cdr3_nt: TGCGCCAGCAGCCAAGGGGGTACGGCCGGAAACACCATATATTTT; cdr3_aa: CASSQGGTAGNTIYF
j_call: TRBJ2-1; v_call: TRBV2; clone_size: -; d_call: -; cdr3_nt: TGTGCCAGCAGTCCAGGCTGGGTTGTCAATGAGCAGTTCTTC; cdr3_aa: CASSPGWVVNEQFF
j_call: TRBJ2-2; v_call: TRBV18; clone_size: -; d_call: TRBD1; cdr3_nt: TGTGCCAGCTCACCGAAAGACAGGGGACAGACCGGGGAGCTGTTTTTT; cdr3_aa: CASSPKDRGQTGELFF
j_call: TRBJ1-1; v_call: TRBV6-5; clone_size: -; d_call: -; cdr3_nt: TGTGCCAGCGGAAAACAGGGCGGGAACACTGAAGCTTTCTTT; cdr3_aa: CASGKQGGNTEAFF
j_call: TRBJ1-5; v_call: TRBV10-3; clone_size: -; d_call: TRBD1; cdr3_nt: TGTGCCATCAGTGAGTTGACAGGGTTTCAGCCCCAGCATTTT; cdr3_aa: CAISELTGFQPQHF
j_call: TRBJ2-5; v_call: TRBV5-4; clone_size: -; d_call: TRBD2; cdr3_nt: TGTGCCAGCAGCTTGGGTGGCGGGGGGGCTAGAGAGACCCAGTACTTC; cdr3_aa: CASSLGGGGARETQYF
j_call: TRBJ1-1; v_call: TRBV5-5; clone_size: few; d_call: -; cdr3_nt: TGTGCCAGCAGCTTGGTAGGGTCAGGGAACACTGAAGCTTTCTTT; cdr3_aa: CASSLVGSGNTEAFF
j_call: TRBJ1-6; v_call: TRBV14; clone_size: -; d_call: -; cdr3_nt: TGTGCCAGCAGCCAAGCCGGGGGCGGGTCACCCCTCCACTTT; cdr3_aa: CASSQAGGGSPLHF
j_call: TRBJ1-3; v_call: TRBV3-1/TRBV3-2; clone_size: -; d_call: -; cdr3_nt: TGTGCCAGCAGCTTAGGGTCGACAGGACCCTTCTCTGGAAACACCATATATTTT; cdr3_aa: CASSLGSTGPFSGNTIYF
j_call: TRBJ1-2; v_call: TRBV28; clone_size: -; d_call: -; cdr3_nt: TGTGCCAGCAGTTTAGCAGCTAACTATGGCTACACCTTC; cdr3_aa: CASSLAANYGYTF
j_call: TRBJ1-1; v_call: TRBV5-6; clone_size: -; d_call: -; cdr3_nt: TGTGCCAGCAGCTTGAGCTTTGAGTTACTGAACACTGAAGCTTTCTTT; cdr3_aa: CASSLSFELLNTEAFF
j_call: TRBJ1-3; v_call: TRBV19; clone_size: -; d_call: -; cdr3_nt: TGTGCCAGTAGTAAGGGCAGCTCTGGAAACACCATATATTTT; cdr3_aa: CASSKGSSGNTIYF
j_call: TRBJ2-7; v_call: TRBV10-3; clone_size: -; d_call: -; cdr3_nt: TGTGCCATCAGTGTGGGGGAGGTGGACGAGCAGTACTTC; cdr3_aa: CAISVGEVDEQYF
j_call: TRBJ1-5; v_call: TRBV2; clone_size: -; d_call: -; cdr3_nt: TGTGCCACCTCTCCCCCCGATAGCAATCAGCCCCAGCATTTT; cdr3_aa: CATSPPDSNQPQHF
j_call: TRBJ1-1; v_call: TRBV12-3/TRBV12-4; clone_size: -; d_call: -; cdr3_nt: TGTGCCAGCAGTTTCTCCCACGCTGAAGCTTTCTTT; cdr3_aa: CASSFSHAEAFF
j_call: TRBJ1-5; v_call: TRBV2; clone_size: -; d_call: -; cdr3_nt: TGTGCCAGCAGTGAAGTGGCAGGCGGACAGCCCCAGCATTTT; cdr3_aa: CASSEVAGGQPQHF
j_call: TRBJ2-7; v_call: TRBV14; clone_size: few; d_call: -; cdr3_nt: TGTGCCAGCAGCCAGACCCTGGTCAGCCACTACGAGCAGTACTTC; cdr3_aa: CASSQTLVSHYEQYF
j_call: TRBJ2-1; v_call: TRBV2; clone_size: -; d_call: -; cdr3_nt: TGTGCCAGCACCCCCCTGACTTCCGACAATGAGCAGTTCTTC; cdr3_aa: CASTPLTSDNEQFF
j_call: TRBJ2-7; v_call: TRBV5-1; clone_size: -; d_call: -; cdr3_nt: TGCGCCAGCAGCTTGGCGCTAGTTTCCCACGAGCAGTACTTC; cdr3_aa: CASSLALVSHEQYF
j_call: TRBJ1-2; v_call: TRBV5-4; clone_size: -; d_call: -; cdr3_nt: TGTGCCAGCAGCTTAGGAGGGACTGTACGTGGCTACACCTTC; cdr3_aa: CASSLGGTVRGYTF
j_call: TRBJ1-1; v_call: TRBV27; clone_size: -; d_call: -; cdr3_nt: TGTGCCAGCAGTTTCGTCGAGAACACTGAAGCTTTCTTT; cdr3_aa: CASSFVENTEAFF
j_call: TRBJ1-2; v_call: TRBV12-3/TRBV12-4; clone_size: once; d_call: -; cdr3_nt: TGTGCCAGCAGCTCCGGGACCGTTAGTGGCTACACCTTC; cdr3_aa: CASSSGTVSGYTF
j_call: TRBJ1-3; v_call: TRBV7-2; clone_size: -; d_call: TRBD1; cdr3_nt: TGTGCCAGCAGCTTAAACAGGGGAGATGGAAACACCATATATTTT; cdr3_aa: CASSLNRGDGNTIYF
j_call: TRBJ1-5; v_call: TRBV15; clone_size: -; d_call: TRBD1; cdr3_nt: TGTGCCACCAGCAGAGGCCCCGGGACAGTCTTCAATCAGCCCCAGCATTTT; cdr3_aa: CATSRGPGTVFNQPQHF
j_call: TRBJ2-7; v_call: TRBV27; clone_size: -; d_call: -; cdr3_nt: TGTGCCAGCAGTTTATCGCTGGGGGATACCTACGAGCAGTACTTC; cdr3_aa: CASSLSLGDTYEQYF
j_call: TRBJ2-5; v_call: TRBV7-2; clone_size: -; d_call: TRBD2; cdr3_nt: TGTGCCAGCAGCTTAGTATCCGCGAGGCGGGGGGGCCGGGAGACCCAGTACTTC; cdr3_aa: CASSLVSARRGGRETQYF
j_call: TRBJ1-5; v_call: TRBV28; clone_size: once; d_call: -; cdr3_nt: TGTGCCAGCCAAATGTGGGGCAGGCGGAGCAATCAGCCCCAGCATTTT; cdr3_aa: CASQMWGRRSNQPQHF
j_call: TRBJ2-7; v_call: TRBV7-9; clone_size: -; d_call: TRBD1; cdr3_nt: TGTGCCAGCAGCGAGCTCGGACAGGGTCACTACGAGCAGTACTTC; cdr3_aa: CASSELGQGHYEQYF
j_call: TRBJ2-2; v_call: TRBV9; clone_size: -; d_call: TRBD1; cdr3_nt: TGTGCCAGCAGCCCCTATCGGACAGGGGGGCTGTTTTTT; cdr3_aa: CASSPYRTGGLFF
j_call: TRBJ1-6; v_call: TRBV7-2; clone_size: -; d_call: TRBD1; cdr3_nt: TGTGCCAGCAGCTTAGGGGACAGGGTCTCACCCCTCCACTTT; cdr3_aa: CASSLGDRVSPLHF
j_call: TRBJ1-2; v_call: TRBV2; clone_size: once; d_call: TRBD1; cdr3_nt: TGTGCCAGCAGTGGCAGGGGGGCAGGCTATGGCTACACCTTC; cdr3_aa: CASSGRGAGYGYTF
j_call: TRBJ1-1; v_call: TRBV29-1; clone_size: -; d_call: -; cdr3_nt: TGCAGCGTTGAAGTGAGGGATACTGAAGCTTTCTTT; cdr3_aa: CSVEVRDTEAFF
j_call: TRBJ1-2; v_call: TRBV11-2; clone_size: -; d_call: -; cdr3_nt: TGTGCCAGCAGCTTAACGGGCTTCTATGGCTACACCTTC; cdr3_aa: CASSLTGFYGYTF
j_call: TRBJ2-1; v_call: TRBV27; clone_size: -; d_call: -; cdr3_nt: TGTGCCAGCAGTTTATCCGGTCTAGTGAATGAGCAGTTCTTC; cdr3_aa: CASSLSGLVNEQFF
j_call: TRBJ1-6; v_call: TRBV28; clone_size: -; d_call: TRBD1; cdr3_nt: TGTGCCAGCAGCCCGGGACAGGAAAATTCACCCCTCCACTTT; cdr3_aa: CASSPGQENSPLHF
j_call: TRBJ2-7; v_call: TRBV6-6; clone_size: -; d_call: -; cdr3_nt: TGTGCCAGCAGAGACGGCTCCTACGAGCAGTACTTC; cdr3_aa: CASRDGSYEQYF
j_call: TRBJ2-7; v_call: TRBV3-1/TRBV3-2; clone_size: -; d_call: TRBD1; cdr3_nt: TGTGCCAGCAGCAAGGGACAGACTCCCTACGAGCAGTACTTC; cdr3_aa: CASSKGQTPYEQYF
j_call: TRBJ1-5; v_call: TRBV19; clone_size: -; d_call: -; cdr3_nt: TGTGCCAGTAGCTATGTTGACCCAAATCAGCCCCAGCATTTT; cdr3_aa: CASSYVDPNQPQHF
j_call: TRBJ2-1; v_call: TRBV3-1/TRBV3-2; clone_size: -; d_call: TRBD2; cdr3_nt: TGTGCCAGCAGCCCCTCCGGGACTACCTCCGAGCAGTTCTTC; cdr3_aa: CASSPSGTTSEQFF
j_call: TRBJ2-7; v_call: TRBV18; clone_size: -; d_call: TRBD2; cdr3_nt: TGTGCCAGCTCACCAGGCGGGGGGGCCTCCCACGAGCAGTACTTC; cdr3_aa: CASSPGGGASHEQYF
j_call: TRBJ1-2; v_call: TRBV7-9; clone_size: -; d_call: -; cdr3_nt: TGTGCCAGCAGCCCAACGGACCCAGCCGGCTATGGCTACACCTTC; cdr3_aa: CASSPTDPAGYGYTF
j_call: TRBJ2-2; v_call: TRBV5-1; clone_size: -; d_call: TRBD2; cdr3_nt: TGCGCCAGCAGCTTGCTAGCGGGGGACACCGGGGAGCTGTTTTTT; cdr3_aa: CASSLLAGDTGELFF
j_call: TRBJ2-7; v_call: TRBV5-1; clone_size: once; d_call: -; cdr3_nt: TGCGCCAGCAGCTTGCGTCAGGCTGAGCAGTACTTC; cdr3_aa: CASSLRQAEQYF
j_call: TRBJ2-2; v_call: TRBV5-4; clone_size: few; d_call: TRBD1; cdr3_nt: TGTGCCAGCAGCTTGGGGACAGGGGACACCGGGGAGCTGTTTTTT; cdr3_aa: CASSLGTGDTGELFF
j_call: TRBJ2-6; v_call: TRBV7-9; clone_size: -; d_call: -; cdr3_nt: TGTGCCAGCAGCGCGGGCATATTCTCTGGGGCCAACGTCCTGACTTTC; cdr3_aa: CASSAGIFSGANVLTF
j_call: TRBJ2-7; v_call: TRBV6-5; clone_size: -; d_call: TRBD1; cdr3_nt: TGTGCCAGCAGTTCAACAGGGGGCCCCCTCTACGAGCAGTACTTC; cdr3_aa: CASSSTGGPLYEQYF